This is a list of T cell receptor beta chains from one sample in a study of response to subunit inactivated influenza vaccine. TCRdb re-called the RT-PCR reads through MiXCR, storing one row per CDR3 protein. The table shows 530,000 or so distinct CDR3 sequences, with about 10% occurring only once. The sample here was PBMCs from blood, taken on the day of vaccination. These receptors originate from a man between 45 and 60 years old who received an inactivated influenza vaccine. Each CDR3 is given with its conserved first and last residue. D genes are given only for firm matches. Expanded clones get a size class; other rows say once, few or many, or leave the size out.

.,TRBV2,TRBJ1-2,.,TGTGCCAGCAGTGAAGCGCGAAGAGGGATTAACTATGGCTACACCTTC,CASSEARRGINYGYTF
few,TRBV11-2,TRBJ2-3,TRBD2,TGTGCCAGCAGCACCGTCATAGCGGGGGGGCCAGATACGCAGTATTTT,CASSTVIAGGPDTQYF
.,TRBV11-3,TRBJ1-2,.,TGTGCCAGCAGCTTAGCGGGGGGACGGTGGGACTATGGCTACACCTTC,CASSLAGGRWDYGYTF
.,TRBV12-3/TRBV12-4,TRBJ2-3,.,TGTGCCAGCAGTCCCTACAGGAGGAGCGATACGCAGTATTTT,CASSPYRRSDTQYF
.,TRBV11-3,TRBJ2-2,TRBD1,TGTGCCAGCAGCGCCAACTCACAGGGGGCTTACACCGGGGAGCTGTTTTTT,CASSANSQGAYTGELFF
.,TRBV15,TRBJ2-1,TRBD2,TGTGCCACCACCGTCGGCACTAGCGGGACTTTCAAGCAGTTCTTC,CATTVGTSGTFKQFF
few,TRBV14,TRBJ2-7,.,TGTGCCAGCAGCCAAGGTCTAGCGTACCTAGGTCGCGAGCAGTACTTC,CASSQGLAYLGREQYF
few,TRBV3-1,TRBJ2-1,.,TGTGCCAGCAGCCAGTGGACTCAGAGCTCCTACAATGAGCAGTTCTTC,CASSQWTQSSYNEQFF
few,TRBV7-2,TRBJ2-1,.,TGTGCCAGCAGCTTAAGGCTTACCCAGTTCTTC,CASSLRLTQFF
.,TRBV24-1,TRBJ2-3,TRBD2,TGTGCCACCAGTGATTCCCTAGCGGGAGTACCAGATACGCAGTATTTT,CATSDSLAGVPDTQYF
.,TRBV20-1,TRBJ2-3,TRBD1,TGCAGTGCTAGTCAGGGGGCTACAGATACGCAGTATTTT,CSASQGATDTQYF
.,TRBV6-2/TRBV6-3,TRBJ2-5,TRBD1,TGTGCCAGCAGTTATCGAAGGGACAGCTACCAAGAGACCCAGTACTTC,CASSYRRDSYQETQYF